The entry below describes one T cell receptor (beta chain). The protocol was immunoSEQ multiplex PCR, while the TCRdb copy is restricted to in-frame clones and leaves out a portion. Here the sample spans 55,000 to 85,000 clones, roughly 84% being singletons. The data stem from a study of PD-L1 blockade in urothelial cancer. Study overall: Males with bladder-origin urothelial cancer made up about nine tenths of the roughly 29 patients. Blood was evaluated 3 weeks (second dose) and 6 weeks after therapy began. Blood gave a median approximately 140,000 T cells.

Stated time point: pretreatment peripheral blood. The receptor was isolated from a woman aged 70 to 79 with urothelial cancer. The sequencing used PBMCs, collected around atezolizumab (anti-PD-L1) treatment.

The CDR3 loop is CASSFTGSVLSYGYTF. Written as DNA, the CDR3 is TGTGCCAGCAGCTTCACAGGGTCGGTTCTTTCCTATGGCTACACCTTC. The V and J genes are TRBV5-4 and TRBJ1-2; tentatively, D is TRBD1 (6 bases). The germline V gene has CDR1 SGHNT and CDR2 YYREEE (reference sequence). The CDR3 covers 16 residues. V lost 2 bases and J lost 4, with 18 bases in between.